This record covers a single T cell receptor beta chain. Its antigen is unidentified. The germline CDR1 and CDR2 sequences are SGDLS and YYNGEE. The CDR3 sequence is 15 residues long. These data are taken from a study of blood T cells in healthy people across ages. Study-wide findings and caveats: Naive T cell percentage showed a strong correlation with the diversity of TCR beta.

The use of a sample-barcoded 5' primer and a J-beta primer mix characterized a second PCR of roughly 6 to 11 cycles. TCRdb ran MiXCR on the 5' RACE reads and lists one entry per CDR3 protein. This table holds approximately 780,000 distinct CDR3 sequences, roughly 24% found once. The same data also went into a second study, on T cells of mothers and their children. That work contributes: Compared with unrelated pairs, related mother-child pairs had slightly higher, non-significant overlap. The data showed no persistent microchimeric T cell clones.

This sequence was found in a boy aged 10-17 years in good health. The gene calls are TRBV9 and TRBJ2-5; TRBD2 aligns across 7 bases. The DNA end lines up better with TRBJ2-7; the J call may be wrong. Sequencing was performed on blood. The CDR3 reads CASSVDAAGVYEQYF. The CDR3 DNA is TGTGCCAGCAGCGTAGATGCGGCGGGAGTCTACGAGCAGTACTTC.